This TCR beta chain was recovered during a study of blood T cell repertoires in COVID-19. Study-level information: Researchers got acute and convalescent COVID-19 samples from the United States, Italy and Spain.

Under the authors' procedure: Cell counts per sample came from amplifying reference gene primers. Clones were sequenced by immunoSEQ multiplex PCR, and TCRdb holds only the in-frame ones, with some missing. Clone size and the V and J calls come from that table; the DNA yielded D and trimming. The sample yields a few hundred thousand clones, roughly 88% seen once. V shed 7 bases, J shed 8 bases, and the junction held 13 bases outside the gene matches. Germline loops: CDR1 SQVTM, CDR2 ANQGSEA. The CDR3 length is 15 residues. Cohorts were determined from participant-reported clinical history. Individuals in the exposed group had encountered a COVID-19 case within 2 weeks preceding study entry.

Input material: PBMCs or T cells enriched from blood (not recorded which). The chain couples TRBV29-1 to TRBJ2-1; 11 bases match TRBD2. The receptor was derived from a woman aged 35 to 49 who had been exposed to COVID-19. The CDR3 reads CSAEALAGGLHEQFF. The DNA of the CDR3 is TGCAGCGCTGAGGCCCTAGCGGGAGGACTTCATGAGCAGTTCTTC.